The rows below give T cell receptor beta chains drawn from one sample of a study of blood T cell repertoires in COVID-19. Some clones are missing from TCRdb's copy, which holds only in-frame ones; the method was immunoSEQ multiplex PCR. The data contain around 260,000 clones, roughly 86% of them singletons. What was sequenced was peripheral blood. The source is a middle-aged man who had recovered from COVID-19. Each CDR3 is given with its conserved first and last residue. Fields, in order: CDR3 length, clone size, J gene, D gene, V gene, CDR3 protein, CDR3 DNA. D genes are given only for firm matches. Where a row states a size, it is once, few, many or the class of an expanded clone; other rows omit it.

length: 14
size: -
J: TRBJ2-7
D: -
V: TRBV7-9
CDR3: CASSITRQTYEQYF
DNA: TGTGCCAGCAGCATAACGAGACAGACCTACGAGCAGTACTTC

length: 14
size: -
J: TRBJ2-2
D: TRBD1
V: TRBV6-6
CDR3: CASSWTGTGGELFF
DNA: TGTGCCAGCAGTTGGACAGGGACGGGCGGGGAGCTGTTTTTT

length: 16
size: -
J: TRBJ2-4
D: -
V: TRBV2
CDR3: CASSAGHSLAKNIQYF
DNA: TGTGCCAGCAGTGCGGGACACTCTTTAGCCAAAAACATTCAGTACTTC

length: 16
size: -
J: TRBJ2-1
D: TRBD2
V: TRBV4-2
CDR3: CASSQDWLAGDNEQFF
DNA: TGTGCCAGCAGCCAAGATTGGCTAGCGGGGGATAATGAGCAGTTCTTC

length: 15
size: -
J: TRBJ2-7
D: TRBD1
V: TRBV11-1
CDR3: CASSLEGGPAGEQYF
DNA: TGTGCCAGCAGCCTCGAAGGGGGCCCCGCTGGCGAGCAGTACTTC

length: 15
size: -
J: TRBJ2-2
D: TRBD1
V: TRBV18
CDR3: CASSSRQGNTGELFF
DNA: TGTGCCAGCTCATCTCGACAGGGTAACACCGGGGAGCTGTTTTTT

length: 12
size: once
J: TRBJ2-7
D: TRBD1
V: TRBV6-5
CDR3: CASSRDRVVQYF
DNA: TGTGCCAGCAGCCGGGACAGGGTGGTGCAGTACTTC

length: 17
size: -
J: TRBJ2-7
D: TRBD1
V: TRBV30
CDR3: CAWSVQRGRGLYYEQYF
DNA: TGTGCCTGGAGTGTACAAAGGGGCAGGGGGCTCTACTACGAGCAGTACTTC

length: 13
size: -
J: TRBJ2-7
D: -
V: TRBV5-4
CDR3: CASSLIGSGEQYF
DNA: TGTGCCAGCAGCTTGATAGGCTCGGGCGAGCAGTACTTC

length: 14
size: -
J: TRBJ1-5
D: -
V: TRBV4-3
CDR3: CASSQDNWGGPQHF
DNA: TGCGCCAGCAGCCAAGATAATTGGGGGGGACCCCAGCATTTT

length: 15
size: -
J: TRBJ2-1
D: -
V: TRBV27
CDR3: CASRDSQVTYNEQFF
DNA: TGTGCCAGCAGGGATAGCCAAGTAACCTACAATGAGCAGTTCTTC

length: 16
size: -
J: TRBJ2-1
D: TRBD2
V: TRBV2
CDR3: CASSAWGSGGTNEQFF
DNA: TGTGCCAGCAGTGCGTGGGGGAGCGGGGGGACGAATGAGCAGTTCTTC

length: 15
size: once
J: TRBJ2-3
D: -
V: TRBV5-1
CDR3: CASSLAYRAADTQYF
DNA: TGCGCCAGCAGCTTGGCTTACAGGGCGGCAGATACGCAGTATTTT

length: 15
size: -
J: TRBJ2-1
D: TRBD1
V: TRBV30
CDR3: CAWSPGQGSYNEQFF
DNA: TGTGCCTGGAGCCCGGGACAGGGATCCTACAATGAGCAGTTCTTC

length: 20
size: -
J: TRBJ2-3
D: TRBD2
V: TRBV6-2/TRBV6-3
CDR3: CASSYPRGSGRVVMADTQYF
DNA: TGTGCCAGCAGTTACCCCCGTGGTAGCGGGAGGGTCGTTATGGCAGATACGCAGTATTTT

length: 13
size: -
J: TRBJ2-2
D: -
V: TRBV11-3
CDR3: CASSSTNTGELFF
DNA: TGTGCCAGCAGCTCGACTAACACCGGGGAGCTGTTTTTT

length: 15
size: -
J: TRBJ1-2
D: TRBD1
V: TRBV7-9
CDR3: CASSSLPGQGGGYTF
DNA: TGTGCCAGCAGCTCTCTACCGGGACAGGGTGGAGGCTACACCTTC

length: 14
size: -
J: TRBJ2-1
D: TRBD2
V: TRBV5-1
CDR3: CASDSGGAMNEQFF
DNA: TGCGCCAGCGACAGCGGGGGGGCCATGAATGAGCAGTTCTTC

length: 9
size: -
J: TRBJ2-7
D: -
V: TRBV2
CDR3: CATGGEQYF
DNA: TGTGCGACCGGGGGCGAGCAGTACTTC

length: 15
size: -
J: TRBJ1-2
D: TRBD1
V: TRBV13
CDR3: CASSPTGGLPGGYTF
DNA: TGTGCCAGCAGCCCCACAGGGGGCCTACCCGGTGGCTACACCTTC

length: 15
size: -
J: TRBJ1-2
D: -
V: TRBV10-3
CDR3: CAISETGSTNYGYTF
DNA: TGTGCCATCAGTGAGACAGGGTCGACTAACTATGGCTACACCTTC

length: 14
size: -
J: TRBJ2-7
D: TRBD2
V: TRBV2
CDR3: CASRAGGTSYEQYF
DNA: TGTGCCAGCAGGGCGGGAGGGACCTCCTACGAGCAGTACTTC

length: 18
size: -
J: TRBJ2-7
D: TRBD1
V: TRBV7-9
CDR3: CASSLPWDRGPDVYEQYF
DNA: TGTGCCAGCAGCTTACCTTGGGACAGGGGTCCGGACGTCTACGAGCAGTACTTC

length: 13
size: -
J: TRBJ2-7
D: -
V: TRBV25-1
CDR3: CASSDSTGGRQYF
DNA: TGTGCCAGCAGTGACTCGACCGGGGGACGGCAGTACTTC

length: 15
size: -
J: TRBJ1-3
D: TRBD1
V: TRBV28
CDR3: CASSLKGTGGNTIYF
DNA: TGTGCCAGCAGTTTAAAGGGGACAGGAGGAAACACCATATATTTT

length: 14
size: -
J: TRBJ1-1
D: TRBD1
V: TRBV6-5
CDR3: CASMTDRANTEAFF
DNA: TGTGCCAGCATGACGGACAGGGCAAACACTGAAGCTTTCTTT

length: 15
size: -
J: TRBJ2-2
D: -
V: TRBV20-1
CDR3: CSASRVGPNTGELFF
DNA: TGCAGTGCCAGTCGAGTGGGGCCGAATACCGGGGAGCTGTTTTTT

length: 15
size: -
J: TRBJ2-7
D: -
V: TRBV5-4
CDR3: CASSLGPSDNYEQYF
DNA: TGTGCCAGCAGCTTGGGTCCTAGCGACAACTACGAGCAGTACTTC

length: 15
size: -
J: TRBJ2-3
D: TRBD2
V: TRBV7-2
CDR3: CASSGAGGLTDTQYF
DNA: TGTGCCAGCAGCGGGGCGGGGGGGCTTACAGATACGCAGTATTTT

length: 14
size: -
J: TRBJ2-3
D: -
V: TRBV9
CDR3: CASSVVTGTDTQYF
DNA: TGTGCCAGCAGCGTAGTGACAGGCACAGATACGCAGTATTTT

length: 13
size: -
J: TRBJ2-1
D: -
V: TRBV27
CDR3: CASSLLAGDEQFF
DNA: TGTGCCAGCAGTTTATTAGCCGGGGATGAGCAGTTCTTC

length: 16
size: -
J: TRBJ2-3
D: TRBD2
V: TRBV7-9
CDR3: CAINREAGAGTDTQYF
DNA: TGTGCCATCAACCGAGAAGCGGGAGCGGGAACAGATACGCAGTATTTT

length: 17
size: -
J: TRBJ2-2
D: TRBD2
V: TRBV3-1/TRBV3-2
CDR3: CASSPFLAGDNTGELFF
DNA: TGTGCCAGCAGCCCATTTCTAGCGGGGGACAACACCGGGGAGCTGTTTTTT

length: 13
size: -
J: TRBJ1-2
D: TRBD1
V: TRBV5-6
CDR3: CASRRRTGSGYTF
DNA: TGTGCCAGCAGGAGGAGGACAGGGAGTGGCTACACCTTC

length: 15
size: -
J: TRBJ2-2
D: TRBD2
V: TRBV9
CDR3: CASSVGILAAGELFF
DNA: TGTGCCAGCAGCGTAGGGATACTAGCGGCCGGGGAGCTGTTTTTT

length: 15
size: -
J: TRBJ2-1
D: TRBD2
V: TRBV7-9
CDR3: CASTLAGGGGDEQFF
DNA: TGTGCCAGCACCCTAGCGGGAGGGGGCGGGGATGAGCAGTTCTTC

length: 12
size: -
J: TRBJ1-6
D: -
V: TRBV30
CDR3: CAWSEGRSPLHF
DNA: TGTGCCTGGAGTGAGGGGCGGTCACCCCTCCACTTT

length: 17
size: -
J: TRBJ2-5
D: TRBD2
V: TRBV30
CDR3: CAWSVKTASGRRETQYF
DNA: TGTGCCTGGAGTGTAAAAACGGCTAGCGGGAGGAGGGAGACCCAGTACTTC

length: 14
size: -
J: TRBJ2-3
D: -
V: TRBV7-2
CDR3: CASSYGGRTDTQYF
DNA: TGTGCCAGCAGCTACGGGGGTCGCACAGATACGCAGTATTTT

length: 15
size: -
J: TRBJ1-5
D: -
V: TRBV7-2
CDR3: CASSLAPGGAQPQHF
DNA: TGTGCCAGCAGCTTAGCGCCTGGAGGAGCTCAGCCCCAGCATTTT

length: 14
size: once
J: TRBJ2-5
D: TRBD2
V: TRBV18
CDR3: CASSYGGVGETQYF
DNA: TGTGCCAGCTCCTACGGGGGGGTCGGAGAGACCCAGTACTTC

length: 16
size: -
J: TRBJ2-3
D: TRBD2
V: TRBV5-4
CDR3: CASSLVLAGGADTQYF
DNA: TGTGCCAGCAGCTTGGTTCTAGCGGGGGGGGCAGATACGCAGTATTTT

length: 14
size: -
J: TRBJ2-1
D: TRBD1
V: TRBV6-5
CDR3: CASSFPGQRREQFF
DNA: TGTGCCAGCAGTTTCCCGGGACAGCGACGGGAGCAGTTCTTC

length: 13
size: -
J: TRBJ2-1
D: -
V: TRBV21-1
CDR3: CASSGQASNEQFF
DNA: TGTGCCAGCTCGGGACAGGCTAGTAATGAGCAGTTCTTC

length: 13
size: -
J: TRBJ2-2
D: -
V: TRBV10-1
CDR3: CATRGGNTGELFF
DNA: TGCGCCACCAGAGGCGGGAACACCGGGGAGCTGTTTTTT

length: 12
size: -
J: TRBJ1-5
D: -
V: TRBV5-1
CDR3: CASSFRVYGQHF
DNA: TGCGCCAGCAGCTTCAGGGTTTATGGCCAGCATTTT

length: 11
size: -
J: TRBJ2-7
D: -
V: TRBV20-1
CDR3: CSASPLAEQYF
DNA: TGCAGTGCGAGTCCGCTGGCAGAGCAGTACTTC

length: 13
size: -
J: TRBJ1-2
D: -
V: TRBV2
CDR3: CASRADGGYGYTF
DNA: TGTGCCAGCAGGGCGGACGGGGGTTATGGCTACACCTTC

length: 14
size: -
J: TRBJ2-3
D: -
V: TRBV25-1
CDR3: CASSESLRGDTQYF
DNA: TGTGCCAGCAGTGAATCCCTCCGGGGAGATACGCAGTATTTT

length: 13
size: -
J: TRBJ1-2
D: -
V: TRBV15
CDR3: CATSRGGGYGYTF
DNA: TGTGCCACCAGCAGAGGGGGAGGCTATGGCTACACCTTC